These 23 T cell receptor beta chains originate from one sample sequenced in a study of blood T cell repertoires in COVID-19. The assay was immunoSEQ multiplex PCR, and TCRdb's table has in-frame clones only and misses some. The data show some 460,000 clones, about 89% seen once. Sample: peripheral blood. Receptors were obtained from a woman aged 25 to 39 with acute or convalescent COVID-19.

This clone was detected a few times. This chain uses TRBV7-9 with TRBJ2-5, with no clear D. Germline V gene sequence: CDR1 SEHNR, CDR2 FQNEAQ (reference sequence). This CDR3 region has 14 residues. Trimming cost V 3 bases and J 5 bases, with 13 bases left between them. Here the CDR3 DNA reads TGTGCCAGCAGCTTTAGACACCCAACTGAGACCCAGTACTTC. Translating it yields CASSFRHPTETQYF. The full variable domain, rest sourced from reference TRBV7-9 and TRBJ2-5, is DTGVSQNPRHKITKRGQNVTFRCDPISEHNRLYWYRQTLGQGPEFLTYFQNEAQLEKSRLLSDRFSAERPKGSFSTLEIQRTEQGDSAMYLCASSFRHPTETQYFGPGTRLLVL.

The chain carries TRBV6-1 and TRBJ2-6; tentatively, D is TRBD2 (6 bases). With 1 base removed from V and 13 bases from J, the gap between germline ends came to 11 bases. CDR3 length equals 13 residues. CDR1 and CDR2 (germline): MNHNS, SASEGT. The CDR3 protein is CASSEGFGRVLTF. The CDR3 DNA is TGTGCCAGCAGTGAAGGATTCGGGAGAGTCCTGACTTTC.

The chain is built from TRBV28 and TRBJ1-1, with D possibly TRBD1 on 6 matching bases. The CDR3 is made up of 14 amino acids. Germline CDR1 MDHEN, CDR2 SYDVKM. The germline V and J ends were trimmed by 6 bases and 5 bases, with 16 bases remaining between them. CDR3 protein: CASSSGGAKTEAFF. The CDR3 DNA reads as TGTGCCAGCAGCTCCGGGGGGGCGAAAACTGAAGCTTTCTTT.

This clone was seen only once. The CDR3 spells CASSPQGEKGYTF. Written as DNA, the CDR3 is TGTGCCAGCAGCCCACAGGGCGAGAAGGGCTACACCTTC. The chain joins TRBV3-1 (or the pseudogene TRBV3-2) to TRBJ1-2; tentatively, D is TRBD1 (6 bases). Per germline, CDR1 LGHDT and CDR2 YNNKEL (reference sequence). The CDR3 runs to 13 residues. V lost 4 bases and J 8 bases, leaving 14 bases between the germline ends.

The V call is TRBV4-1, the J call TRBJ2-3; 7 bases fit TRBD2. The CDR3 totals 18 residues. Germline V gene sequence: CDR1 MGHRA, CDR2 YSYEKL. J was trimmed by 0 bases and V by 1 base; bases with no gene match: 10. In DNA, the CDR3 is TGCGCCAGCAGCCAAGGCCCCATGCGAGCGGGGAGCACAGATACGCAGTATTTT. Protein product: CASSQGPMRAGSTDTQYF.

The gene calls are TRBV19 and TRBJ1-5; no definite D call. Trimming left V 0 bases short and J 4 bases short, with 13 bases between. This CDR3 region has 16 residues. Germline CDR1 and CDR2: LNHDA and SQIVND (reference sequence). The CDR3 DNA reads TGTGCCAGTAGTATAGAGGGAGGGTGGGCGAATCAGCCCCAGCATTTT. Protein product: CASSIEGGWANQPQHF.

The count of this clone is one. The V gene is TRBV9, the J gene TRBJ2-7, with 7 bases identical to TRBD1. The germline CDR1 and CDR2 sequences are SGDLS and YYNGEE. With 4 bases clipped from V and 6 bases from J, the junction kept 13 bases outside the gene matches. The CDR3 is 15 residues long. The CDR3 nucleotides are TGTGCCAGCAGCCTTAGACATCGACAGGGCGCCGAGCAGTACTTC. Its protein product is CASSLRHRQGAEQYF.

This clone was picked up one time. The chain carries TRBV2 and TRBJ2-1, with D perhaps TRBD2 (5 bases). CDR3 length equals 12 residues. The germline V gene encodes CDR1 SNHLY and CDR2 FYNNEI. This CDR3 reads CDPILGANEQFF. CDR3 DNA: TGTGACCCGATACTAGGAGCCAATGAGCAGTTCTTC.

The V and J genes are TRBV9 and TRBJ2-1; weak D call: TRBD2 (7 bases). The CDR3 covers 15 residues. Per germline, CDR1 SGDLS and CDR2 YYNGEE. V shed 0 bases and J shed 8 bases, with 15 bases lying between them. The CDR3 DNA follows: TGTGCCAGCAGCGTAGGTGGGGGGGGGCTCGATGAGCAGTTCTTC. Translated, it gives CASSVGGGGLDEQFF.

V and J are TRBV4-1 and TRBJ2-5; no firm D call. V gave up 1 base and J gave up 4 bases, with 7 bases separating them. This CDR3 comprises 13 residues. The germline gives CDR1 MGHRA, CDR2 YSYEKL. The CDR3 DNA reads as TGCGCCAGCAGCCAAGGTGTCGTAGAGACCCAGTACTTC. Amino acids: CASSQGVVETQYF.

About this clone: An end of the junction differs from the germline gene, which may be a read error. The chain employs TRBV25-1 and TRBJ1-2; D ambiguous. The CDR3 spans 13 residues. CDR1 and CDR2 from the germline V gene are MGHDK and SYGVNS. The CDR3 bases are TGTGCCAGCAGTGAGGGGAGGTACTACGGCTACACCTTC. It encodes CASSEGRYYGYTF.

J is TRBJ2-5 and V is TRBV11-1, with no clear D. The CDR3 loop spans 14 amino acids. Germline V gene data show CDR1 as SGHAT and CDR2 as FQDESV (reference sequence). V gave up 1 base and J gave up 4 bases, with 10 bases separating them. The CDR3 spells CASSLVYGSETQYF. As DNA, the CDR3 is TGTGCCAGCAGCTTAGTATACGGGTCAGAGACCCAGTACTTC. The full variable domain, its missing parts supplied by reference TRBV11-1 and TRBJ2-5, is EAEVAQSPRYKITEKSQAVAFWCDPISGHATLYWYRQILGQGPELLVQFQDESVVDDSQLPKDRFSAERLKGVDSTLKIQPAELGDSAMYLCASSLVYGSETQYFGPGTRLLVL.

The chain links TRBV14 to TRBJ1-3; D not certain. Trimming shortened V by 2 bases and J by 0 bases, and 11 bases separated the two germline ends. The CDR3 spans 16 residues. Germline V lookup: CDR1 SGHDN, CDR2 FVKESK. The CDR3 reads CASSQSTAGSGNTIYF. The CDR3 DNA reads TGTGCCAGCAGCCAATCGACCGCAGGCTCTGGAAACACCATATATTTT.

This chain connects TRBV2 to TRBJ2-1, with a possible D match to TRBD2 (6 bases). The germline gives CDR1 SNHLY, CDR2 FYNNEI. There are 16 residues in the CDR3. V was clipped by 6 bases and J by 3 bases, with 18 bases between them. The CDR3 loop reads CASREKRAGLYNEQFF. The CDR3 DNA sequence: TGTGCCAGCAGGGAAAAGCGGGCCGGACTCTACAATGAGCAGTTCTTC.

This sequence joins TRBV5-1 and TRBJ1-2, with D possibly TRBD1 on 5 matching bases. Germline V CDR1 and CDR2: SGHRS, YFSETQ. V was shortened by 4 bases and J by 10 bases, with 23 bases between the two germline ends. The CDR3 consists of 15 residues. CDR3 region: CASSSTSPGLSVYTF. As DNA, the CDR3 is TGCGCCAGCAGCAGTACATCACCGGGACTCAGTGTCTACACCTTC.

The rearrangement joins TRBV24-1 to TRBJ2-4, with D possibly matching TRBD1 (5 bases). The CDR3 spans 12 residues. Germline V gene sequence: CDR1 KGHDR, CDR2 SFDVKD. V was pared by 8 bases and J by 9 bases, with 13 bases between. The CDR3 protein is CATIGQRGIQYF. In DNA form, the CDR3 reads TGTGCCACCATAGGGCAAAGGGGCATTCAGTACTTC.

The CDR3 spells CASSDSFQETQYF. DNA of the CDR3: TGTGCCAGCAGTGATAGCTTTCAGGAGACCCAGTACTTC. This chain connects TRBV2 to TRBJ2-5; no firm D call. This CDR3 has 13 amino acids. Germline values: CDR1 SNHLY, CDR2 FYNNEI. V lost 3 bases and J 5 bases, leaving 10 bases between the germline ends.

This rearrangement joins TRBV6-5 to TRBJ1-5; maybe TRBD1 (5 bases). The V gene lost 4 bases and the J gene lost 6 bases, with 16 bases spanning the gap. Germline values: CDR1 MNHEY, CDR2 SVGAGI. The CDR3 length is 15 residues. CDR3 bases: TGTGCCAGCAGTTCCGGGACCACGGGGGGTCAGCCCCAGCATTTT. This encodes CASSSGTTGGQPQHF.

The chain combines TRBV5-6 with TRBJ2-7; weak D call: TRBD2 (5 bases). V lost 2 bases to trimming and J lost 2 bases, with 11 bases between them. The germline V gene has CDR1 SGHDT and CDR2 YYEEEE. CDR3 length: 14 amino acids. The CDR3 bases are TGTGCCAGCAGCTTTACACTAGGACCCTACGAGCAGTACTTC. This gives the protein CASSFTLGPYEQYF.

This clone was found a few times. The chain uses TRBV2 and TRBJ2-2, with D perhaps TRBD1 (5 bases). The CDR3 runs 15 residues. V gave up 4 bases and J gave up 5 bases, with 14 bases separating them. CDR1 SNHLY and CDR2 FYNNEI come from the germline V gene. The CDR3 sequence: CASSALGHRTGELFF. The CDR3 DNA reads as TGTGCCAGCAGTGCCCTCGGACACCGGACCGGGGAGCTGTTTTTT.

This chain links TRBV27 with TRBJ2-1; 9 bases fit TRBD1. CDR1 is MNHEY and CDR2 is SMNVEV in the germline V gene (reference sequence). This CDR3 comprises 15 residues. Trimming took 5 bases from V and 7 from J; bases not matched to a gene: 9. The DNA for the CDR3 is TGTGCCAGCAGTCTTGGACAGGGGAATTTAAATGAGCAGTTCTTC. It yields the protein CASSLGQGNLNEQFF.

The V and J genes are TRBV6-5 and TRBJ2-1; 7 nucleotides match TRBD1. The V gene end was trimmed by 0 bases and the J gene end by 8 bases; junction bases not matched to a gene: 7. The CDR3 has 15 amino acids. Germline assignment: CDR1 MNHEY and CDR2 SVGAGI. The CDR3 loop is CASSYSRGPTDEQFF. CDR3 bases: TGTGCCAGCAGTTACTCGAGGGGGCCCACGGATGAGCAGTTCTTC.

The chain recombines TRBV5-1 with TRBJ2-7, with TRBD1 matching 9 bases. This CDR3 region has 14 residues. V trimming: 5 bases; J trimming: 3 bases; junction bases outside the gene matches: 6. Germline values: CDR1 SGHRS, CDR2 YFSETQ. CDR3 coding DNA: TGCGCCAGCAGACCGGGGACAGGGATCTACGAGCAGTACTTC. Amino acid sequence: CASRPGTGIYEQYF.